This TCR beta chain emerged from a study of blood T cell repertoires in COVID-19. Study-level information: Donors in the United States, Italy and Spain gave samples during acute or convalescent COVID-19. From T cells, B-cell-depleted T cells, or PBMCs came the material, which was cDNA or gDNA.

V lost 3 bases to trimming and J lost 0 bases, with 13 bases between them. This CDR3 has 16 residues. Germline assignment: CDR1 SGHNT and CDR2 YYREEE (reference sequence). Under the authors' procedure: Counts of nucleated cells, estimated from reference gene primer amplification, were obtained. The method was immunoSEQ multiplex PCR; TCRdb's version includes in-frame clones alone and lacks a portion of them. V and J calls and clone size come straight from that table; D and trimming were deduced from the DNA. The sample includes roughly 100,000 clones, around 81% seen only once; the top ten take around two fifths.

The chain employs TRBV5-4 and TRBJ2-1; D remains unclear. The TCR originated in a man older than 75 with acute or convalescent COVID-19. Material: peripheral blood. CDR3 nucleotides: TGTGCCAGCAGCTCGAGAACGGGTAACTCCTACAATGAGCAGTTCTTC. Protein sequence: CASSSRTGNSYNEQFF.